This entry lists 11 T cell receptor beta chains sequenced from one sample in a study of cytomegalovirus exposure and HLA in healthy donors. Researchers ran the PCR with 60 Vbeta and 13 Jbeta primers. Measured with immunoSEQ multiplex PCR; TCRdb has only the in-frame clones, and not every one. The top ten hold roughly 1.9% of the sample, which has some 200,000 clones, 75% to 80% seen once. The sample was PBMCs. The receptors were gathered from a young man in good health and CMV-seronegative.

DNA of the CDR3: TGTGCCAGCAGTCCTATCCCGGGACTAGCAAATCGGGAGCAGTTCTTC. Its translation is CASSPIPGLANREQFF. The V gene is TRBV7-6, the J gene TRBJ2-1; 9 nucleotides line up with TRBD2. The CDR3 is made up of 16 amino acids. Germline CDR1 reads SGHVS; CDR2 reads FNYEAQ. V lost 6 bases and J lost 10; bases outside the gene matches: 16. The variable domain in full, completed from reference TRBV7-6 and TRBJ2-1, reads GAGVSQSPRYKVTKRGQDVALRCDPISGHVSLYWYRQALGQGPEFLTYFNYEAQQDKSGLPNDRFSAERPEGSISTLTIQRTEQRDSAMYRCASSPIPGLANREQFFGPGTRLTVL.

Note on this clone: The germline gene is not matched at one end of the junction; a read error may be the cause. This specimen includes other DNA sequences encoding the same CDR3. The rearrangement joins TRBV27 to TRBJ1-1, with 7 positions matching TRBD1. The CDR3 spans 14 residues. Germline V gene lookup returns CDR1 MNHEY and CDR2 SMNVEV (reference sequence). The CDR3, as DNA: TGTGCCAGCAGCTTATACAGGGGGAACACTGAAGCTTTCTTT. Protein sequence: CASSLYRGNTEAFF.

This clone appeared once. This chain uses TRBV6-6 with TRBJ2-3, with 10 bases fitting TRBD2. The germline CDR1 and CDR2 sequences are MNHNY and SVGAGI (reference sequence). V lost 7 bases, J lost 5 bases, and 9 bases stayed unmatched. The CDR3 extends over 15 amino acids. DNA for the CDR3: TGTGCCAGCAATGAGGCTAGCGGGGGTATAGATACGCAGTATTTT. The encoded protein is CASNEASGGIDTQYF.

This chain joins TRBV29-1 and TRBJ2-3; 7 nucleotides agree with TRBD2. Germline loops: CDR1 SQVTM, CDR2 ANQGSEA. The CDR3 runs to 15 residues. Losses at the gene ends were 0 bases for V and 6 bases for J; bases not matched to a gene: 9. The CDR3 DNA reads TGCAGCGTTGAAGAGCTAGGACTAGTAGGGGATACGCAGTATTTT. As protein: CSVEELGLVGDTQYF.

This sequence joins TRBV6-5 and TRBJ2-1, with 7 bases matching TRBD2. The germline gives CDR1 MNHEY, CDR2 SVGAGI. The V segment lost 1 base and the J segment 2 bases; nucleotides outside the gene matches: 5. This CDR3 comprises 16 residues. This CDR3 is CASSYLGGGPYNEQFF. The CDR3 nucleotides are TGTGCCAGCAGTTACTTGGGGGGAGGGCCCTACAATGAGCAGTTCTTC.

V is TRBV27 and J is TRBJ1-6, with 7 bases fitting TRBD1. The length of the CDR3 is 15 residues. CDR1 and CDR2 (germline): MNHEY, SMNVEV (reference sequence). The ends lost 0 bases at V and 10 bases at J; junction bases unmatched: 6. The CDR3 loop reads CASSLSDRVRSPLHF. CDR3 bases: TGTGCCAGCAGTTTATCAGACAGGGTTAGGTCACCCCTCCACTTT.

The rearrangement links TRBV28 to TRBJ2-7; 7 positions agree with TRBD2. This CDR3 has 13 amino acids. From germline, CDR1 is MDHEN and CDR2 SYDVKM. Germline trimming cut 6 bases from V and 0 bases from J; bases unmatched to any gene: 2. The CDR3 region has the DNA TGTGCCAGCAGCCGGGGGGACTCCTACGAGCAGTACTTC. Translating it yields CASSRGDSYEQYF.

The chain recombines TRBV27 with TRBJ2-1; TRBD1 aligns across 10 bases. Germline values: CDR1 MNHEY, CDR2 SMNVEV (reference sequence). This CDR3 is 16 amino acids long. J gave up 8 bases and V 5 bases, and 12 bases lay outside the gene matches. CDR3 protein: CASSPIPGQGFHEQFF. CDR3 DNA: TGTGCCAGCAGTCCAATCCCGGGACAGGGGTTCCATGAGCAGTTCTTC.

The CDR3 DNA reads as TGTGCCAGTAAGACAGGCGCCAACTATGGCTACACCTTC. The encoded protein is CASKTGANYGYTF. The chain carries TRBV6-5 and TRBJ1-2; weak D call: TRBD1 (6 bases). The V end lost 9 bases, the J end lost 2 bases, and 13 bases lay between the germline ends. The CDR3 consists of 13 residues. CDR1 is MNHEY and CDR2 is SVGAGI in the germline V gene.

This chain uses TRBV19 with TRBJ2-7, with D possibly matching TRBD1 (6 bases). V dropped 2 bases and J dropped 1 base, with 9 bases sitting between them. The length of the CDR3 is 14 residues. CDR1 LNHDA and CDR2 SQIVND come from the germline V gene (reference sequence). The CDR3 sequence is CASSIQGSSYEQYF. CDR3 sequence (DNA): TGTGCCAGTAGTATACAGGGGAGTTCCTACGAGCAGTACTTC.

The table lists this clone with a count of one. The chain employs TRBV7-2 and TRBJ2-7; D not resolved. Trimming removed 3 bases at V and 4 bases at J, with 13 bases between. This CDR3 contains 14 residues. Germline V gene sequence: CDR1 SGHTA, CDR2 FQGNSA. The CDR3 coding sequence is TGTGCCAGCAGCTTGGTATCAGGCGAATACGAGCAGTACTTC. This translates into CASSLVSGEYEQYF.